This TCR beta chain emerged from a study of T-cell reconstitution after alpha-beta-depleted transplantation in children. General study points: About two months after transplant, alpha-beta T cells reportedly came from several hundred expanded graft clones. Diversity and T-cell counts at one year after transplant derived mostly from new T cells. Day-60 TCRbeta diversity that was high in some patients was derived from surviving recipient T cells and thymic progenitors.

A library of TCRbeta sequences, prepared with unique molecular identifiers, was generated. TCRdb ran MiXCR on the PCR reads and lists one entry per CDR3 protein. This sample has hundreds of thousands of distinct CDR3 sequences; 10% to 15% occur once, and the top ten carry 0.79%. The CDR3 is made up of 16 amino acids. Germline assignment: CDR1 SGHVS and CDR2 FNYEAQ. V trimming: 5 bases; J trimming: 4 bases; junction bases outside the gene matches: 13. This clonotype was observed a few times. As yet, its antigen is unknown. The source is a girl aged 2 to 9 with congenital amegakaryocytic thrombocytopenia, due to receive a stem cell transplant. The chain couples TRBV7-6 to TRBJ1-1, with TRBD1 matching 7 bases. The starting material was PBMCs, obtained before TCRalphabeta/CD19-depleted stem cell transplant. CDR3 amino acids: CASSHIRGGDGTEAFF. In DNA, the CDR3 is TGTGCCAGCAGCCACATTCGAGGGGGCGATGGCACTGAAGCTTTCTTT.